The 27 T cell receptor beta chains in this list originate from one sample, sequenced in a study of regulatory T cells in long-lasting Graves disease. Library construction for TCR beta used iRepertoire HTBI primers and Arm-PCR of CDR3 regions. TCRdb called the multiplex PCR reads again in MiXCR, with one record for every CDR3 protein. The sample consists of around 230,000 distinct CDR3 sequences, around 19% of them appearing once. Time point specified: newly diagnosed GD, antithyroid drugs for less than 3 months. The TCR library was made from RNA that had been extracted from PBMCs in TRIzol. The sequences come from peripheral blood mononuclear cells (PBMCs), collected at new diagnosis, from a patient treated with antithyroid drugs. These receptors were obtained from a female donor with Graves disease.

This clonotype was detected ten times or more. The chain has TRBV20-1 and TRBJ1-6; D remains unclear. The CDR3 covers 16 residues. The germline gives CDR1 DFQATT, CDR2 SNEGSKA (reference sequence). V was shortened by 0 bases and J by 9 bases, with 18 bases between the two germline ends. For the CDR3, the DNA is TGCAGTGCTAGAGAGTTTCGGGCCGGGGATCGTTCACCCCTCCACTTT. Residues: CSAREFRAGDRSPLHF.

This clonotype was recorded many times. One junction end does not reproduce the germline sequence, and a read error may be involved. This chain joins TRBV29-1 and TRBJ1-1; unclear D gene. CDR3 length: 11 amino acids. Looked up from germline, CDR1 is SQVTM and CDR2 is ANQGSEA. The CDR3 nucleotides are TGCAGCGTTCAAGAGAACACTGAAGCTTTCTTT. It encodes CSVQENTEAFF. Full variable domain (rest looked up from reference TRBV29-1 and TRBJ1-1): SAVISQKPSRDICQRGTSLTIQCQVDSQVTMMFWYRQQPGQSLTLIATANQGSEATYESGFVIDKFPISRPNLTFSTLTVSNMSPEDSSIYLCSVQENTEAFFGQGTRLTVV.

There are many counts of this clonotype. The V gene is TRBV19, the J gene TRBJ2-2; D might be TRBD2 (6 bases). The CDR3 runs 16 residues. With 11 bases removed from V and 4 bases from J, the gap between germline ends came to 23 bases. The germline V gene encodes CDR1 LNHDA and CDR2 SQIVND (reference sequence). The CDR3 sequence: CAGHRGGTGVTGELFF. DNA for the CDR3: TGTGCCGGCCACAGAGGCGGGACTGGGGTCACCGGGGAGCTGTTTTTT.

This clonotype was recorded many times. This rearrangement joins TRBV24-1 to TRBJ1-4; 9 nucleotides align to TRBD1. Losses at the gene ends were 7 bases for V and 7 bases for J; bases not matched to a gene: 6. The CDR3 length is 14 residues. In germline, CDR1 is KGHDR, CDR2 SFDVKD. The CDR3 sequence is CATSPGTGFEKLFF. DNA of the CDR3: TGTGCCACCAGCCCCGGGACAGGGTTTGAAAAACTGTTTTTT.

The chain combines TRBV7-8 with TRBJ1-5; a weak D match, TRBD1 (6 bases). CDR1 and CDR2 from the germline V gene are SGHVS and FQNEAQ. This CDR3 is built from 15 residues. V was cut by 4 bases and J by 1 base, with 11 bases left in between. The CDR3 loop is CASSSDSQSNQPQHF. CDR3 bases: TGTGCCAGCAGCTCGGACAGCCAGAGCAATCAGCCCCAGCATTTT.

The genes are TRBV19 and TRBJ2-3, with D perhaps TRBD2 (6 bases). Germline V gene sequence: CDR1 LNHDA, CDR2 SQIVND (reference sequence). The CDR3 extends over 13 amino acids. Deletions cut 7 bases from V and 1 base from J, with 9 bases between. The CDR3 DNA reads as TGTGCCAGTATGTGGGAGGGCACAGATACGCAGTATTTT. This gives the protein CASMWEGTDTQYF.

In its sample, this clonotype was seen many times. The CDR3 region is CASSSSGSGFGETQYF. CDR3 in DNA: TGTGCCAGCAGCTCCAGCGGGAGTGGGTTCGGAGAGACCCAGTACTTC. This chain links TRBV7-3 with TRBJ2-5; 8 nucleotides match TRBD2. After removal of 4 bases from V and 4 bases from J, the junction contained 11 bases not matched to a gene. Germline V gives CDR1 SGHTA, CDR2 FQGTGA. The CDR3 spans 16 residues.

In its sample, this clonotype was seen many times. The CDR3 sequence: CASSLLGAHDGYTF. The CDR3 nucleotides are TGTGCCAGCAGTTTACTGGGCGCTCACGATGGCTACACCTTC. This chain uses TRBV27 with TRBJ1-2; no definite D call. The CDR3 sequence is 14 residues long. Deletions cut 2 bases from V and 6 bases from J, with 13 bases between. In germline, CDR1 is MNHEY, CDR2 SMNVEV (reference sequence).

The chain joins TRBV7-2 to TRBJ2-1, with 9 bases fitting TRBD2. Per the germline V gene, CDR1 is SGHTA and CDR2 is FQGNSA. J lost 5 bases, V lost 3 bases, and 5 bases had no gene match. This CDR3 is built from 15 residues. CDR3 sequence reads: CASSFDGTSHNEQFF. Here the CDR3 DNA reads TGTGCCAGCAGCTTTGATGGGACTAGCCACAATGAGCAGTTCTTC.

This clonotype was picked up many times. The chain's CDR3 is CASSLEAGEGYEQYF. Here the CDR3 DNA reads TGTGCCAGCAGCTTAGAGGCGGGAGAGGGCTACGAGCAGTACTTC. J is TRBJ2-7 and V is TRBV7-9; 7 bases align to TRBD2. The CDR3 has 15 residues. After removal of 1 base from V and 3 bases from J, the junction contained 6 bases not matched to a gene. CDR1 is SEHNR, CDR2 FQNEAQ, per germline (reference sequence).

V gene TRBV20-1 combines with J gene TRBJ2-2, with TRBD2 matching 7 bases. V lost 1 base, J lost 2 bases, and 7 bases stayed unmatched. The germline V gene encodes CDR1 DFQATT and CDR2 SNEGSKA (reference sequence). The CDR3 runs to 16 residues. The CDR3 is CSARGGGGGNTGELFF. CDR3 sequence (DNA): TGCAGTGCTAGAGGGGGCGGCGGGGGTAACACCGGGGAGCTGTTTTTT.

This clonotype was seen many times. The chain combines TRBV10-3 with TRBJ2-2, with D hard to call. The V gene lost 2 bases and the J gene lost 0 bases, with 4 bases spanning the gap. The CDR3 loop spans 14 amino acids. Germline assignment: CDR1 ENHRY and CDR2 SYGVKD. This CDR3 is CAISEVANTGELFF. The CDR3 DNA sequence: TGTGCCATCAGTGAGGTCGCGAACACCGGGGAGCTGTTTTTT.

This clonotype was observed many times. This chain uses TRBV11-2 with TRBJ2-4; 8 bases agree with TRBD2. This CDR3 is 16 amino acids long. V lost 0 bases, J lost 6 bases, and 7 bases stayed unmatched. The germline V gene has CDR1 SGHAT and CDR2 FQNNGV. CDR3 loop: CASSLDLLAGGNIQYF. CDR3 nucleotides: TGTGCCAGCAGCTTAGATCTGCTAGCGGGCGGAAACATTCAGTACTTC.

This clonotype was detected many times. V usage is TRBV7-3 and J usage is TRBJ2-2, with 7 bases identical to TRBD2. Germline V gene sequence: CDR1 SGHTA, CDR2 FQGTGA. J was trimmed by 7 bases and V by 5 bases; bases with no gene match: 7. The CDR3 length is 14 residues. Here the CDR3 reads CASSNGGISGELFF. The CDR3 DNA sequence: TGTGCCAGCAGCAACGGGGGGATTAGCGGGGAGCTGTTTTTT.

This clonotype was seen only once. A read error may explain this, as a much larger clone is one base away. The chain couples TRBV7-6 to TRBJ2-7; 7 nucleotides align to TRBD2. This CDR3 is 15 amino acids long. The ends lost 6 bases at V and 7 bases at J; junction bases unmatched: 15. Germline lookup yields CDR1 SGHVS and CDR2 FNYEAQ. Here the CDR3 reads CASREKALGGGEQYF. The CDR3 nucleotides are TGTGCCAGCAGGGAAAAAGCCCTCGGGGGAGGGGAGCAGTACTTC.

This clonotype was seen repeatedly, ten times or more. The chain links TRBV6-2 or TRBV6-3 to TRBJ2-3; possible D gene TRBD2, 6 bases. V was shortened by 5 bases and J by 6 bases, with 18 bases between the two germline ends. The V gene's germline CDR1 is MNHEY and CDR2 SVGEGT. CDR3 size: 15 residues. CDR3: CASSAVAESHDTQYF. DNA for the CDR3: TGTGCCAGCAGTGCGGTAGCGGAGTCCCACGATACGCAGTATTTT.

This clonotype appeared many times. This chain links TRBV19 with TRBJ2-7, with 8 bases lining up with TRBD2. J gave up 2 bases and V 3 bases, and 9 bases lay outside the gene matches. Germline CDR1 reads LNHDA; CDR2 reads SQIVND (reference sequence). The CDR3 is made up of 16 amino acids. This CDR3 reads CASSIPSGGRTYEQYF. The CDR3, as DNA: TGTGCCAGTAGTATTCCAAGCGGCGGGAGGACCTACGAGCAGTACTTC. The full variable domain, with the rest looked up from reference TRBV19 and TRBJ2-7, is DGGITQSPKYLFRKEGQNVTLSCEQNLNHDAMYWYRQDPGQGLRLIYYSQIVNDFQKGDIAEGYSVSREKKESFPLTVTSAQKNPTAFYLCASSIPSGGRTYEQYFGPGTRLTVT.

This clonotype was observed a handful of times. Here the CDR3 reads CANLGTTPGETQYF. CDR3 sequence (DNA): TGCGCCAACCTCGGGACGACCCCCGGGGAGACCCAGTACTTC. The J gene is TRBJ2-5, the V gene TRBV10-2; either TRBD1 or TRBD2 may supply D (5 bases each). V was pared by 10 bases and J by 5 bases, with 20 bases between. Looked up from germline, CDR1 is WSHSY and CDR2 is SAAADI. This CDR3 region has 14 residues.

This clonotype was detected a few times. V gene TRBV20-1 combines with J gene TRBJ2-3; TRBD2 matches at 13 bases. Germline V gene data show CDR1 as DFQATT and CDR2 as SNEGSKA (reference sequence). The V segment lost 6 bases and the J segment 1 base; nucleotides outside the gene matches: 10. The CDR3 has 17 residues. The CDR3 region has the DNA TGCAGTGCCGATGGACTAGCGGGAGCCGGCGGCACAGATACGCAGTATTTT. Translating it yields CSADGLAGAGGTDTQYF.

This clonotype has a handful of counts. The V and J genes are TRBV7-9 and TRBJ2-5; D might be TRBD1 or TRBD2, each matching 5 bases. This CDR3 contains 15 residues. V shed 1 base and J shed 4 bases, with 13 bases lying between them. CDR1 SEHNR and CDR2 FQNEAQ come from the germline V gene (reference sequence). The CDR3 reads CASSLGMGVAETQYF. DNA of the CDR3: TGTGCCAGCAGCTTAGGCATGGGGGTTGCAGAGACCCAGTACTTC. The entire variable domain, with the rest obtained from reference TRBV7-9 and TRBJ2-5, is as follows: DTGVSQNPRHKITKRGQNVTFRCDPISEHNRLYWYRQTLGQGPEFLTYFQNEAQLEKSRLLSDRFSAERPKGSFSTLEIQRTEQGDSAMYLCASSLGMGVAETQYFGPGTRLLVL.

This clonotype showed up many times. The gene calls are TRBV9 and TRBJ1-2; D not resolved. V dropped 0 bases and J dropped 1 base, with 10 bases sitting between them. The CDR3 consists of 15 residues. CDR1 and CDR2 (germline): SGDLS, YYNGEE. CDR3 sequence reads: CASSVGQEHNYGYTF. For the CDR3, the DNA is TGTGCCAGCAGCGTAGGGCAGGAGCATAACTATGGCTACACCTTC.

This clonotype was counted ten times or more. V is TRBV3-1 and J is TRBJ2-2, with D uncertain. The CDR3 is 14 residues long. Germline-derived CDR1 and CDR2 are LGHDT and YNNKEL (reference sequence). V shed 1 base and J shed 4 bases, with 7 bases lying between them. CDR3 bases: TGTGCCAGCAGCCAAGTTCACGGCACCGGGGAGCTGTTTTTT. Its translation is CASSQVHGTGELFF. Drawing the rest from reference TRBV3-1 and TRBJ2-2, the complete variable domain is DTAVSQTPKYLVTQMGNDKSIKCEQNLGHDTMYWYKQDSKKFLKIMFSYNNKELIINETVPNRFSPKSPDKAHLNLHINSLELGDSAVYFCASSQVHGTGELFFGEGSRLTVL.

This clonotype came up a few times. V is TRBV7-2 and J is TRBJ2-7; TRBD2 agrees at 9 bases. Germline values: CDR1 SGHTA, CDR2 FQGNSA. Trimming removed 2 bases from V and 2 bases from J; junction bases left unmatched: 4. This CDR3 is 15 amino acids long. The chain's CDR3 is CASSLSTSGTYEQYF. Written as DNA, the CDR3 is TGTGCCAGCAGCTTATCGACTAGCGGAACCTACGAGCAGTACTTC.

This clonotype was observed many times. V is TRBV28 and J is TRBJ1-2; D ambiguous. The CDR3 has 13 residues. V lost 7 bases to trimming and J lost 1 base, with 10 bases between them. Germline CDR1 MDHEN, CDR2 SYDVKM. The CDR3 nucleotides read TGTGCCAGCAATATTGACGTTAACTATGGCTACACCTTC. This gives the protein CASNIDVNYGYTF.

At least ten counts were recorded for this clonotype. The V call is TRBV24-1, the J call TRBJ2-3, with 9 bases aligning to TRBD2. The CDR3 loop spans 17 amino acids. The V and J ends lost 4 bases and 0 bases, in that order; junction bases with no gene match: 7. Germline values: CDR1 KGHDR, CDR2 SFDVKD. The CDR3 nucleotides read TGTGCCACCAGTGACCCCTCCACTAGCGGGAGCACAGATACGCAGTATTTT. It is translated as CATSDPSTSGSTDTQYF.

In this sample, this clonotype turned up many times. The chain links TRBV7-9 to TRBJ2-1; 9 nucleotides line up with TRBD1. Germline V gives CDR1 SEHNR, CDR2 FQNEAQ (reference sequence). The CDR3 extends over 14 amino acids. With V trimmed by 3 bases and J by 5 bases, 2 bases remained unmatched. CDR3 nucleotide sequence: TGTGCCAGCAGCTTGGGACAGGGAAACAATGAGCAGTTCTTC. Its protein product is CASSLGQGNNEQFF.

This clonotype was detected only a few times. This sequence joins TRBV25-1 and TRBJ2-7; 9 positions match TRBD1. Germline V CDR1 and CDR2: MGHDK, SYGVNS. The J segment lost 2 bases and the V segment lost 2 bases, leaving 10 bases of the junction unmatched. The length of the CDR3 is 17 residues. The CDR3 protein is CASSEGRRDRVPYEQYF. The CDR3, as DNA: TGTGCCAGCAGTGAAGGGCGGCGGGACAGGGTCCCCTACGAGCAGTACTTC.